This entry features one T cell receptor (beta chain) sequence. There is no known antigen for this receptor. No much larger clone exists at a distance of one base, and base qualities are not known. The cohort consisted of hundreds of healthy bone marrow donors. All cohort members were sampled while nominally healthy, although unrecorded immune exposures were likely present. The donor was CMV seropositive and belonged to the group of a few hundred seropositive cohort members. A peripheral blood sample was provided by each donor, and peripheral blood mononuclear cells were used for TCR beta sequencing. The Qiagen DNeasy Blood Extraction Kit was used to extract genomic DNA from the blood cell samples. These data originate in a study of cytomegalovirus exposure and HLA in healthy donors (dated 2017 in TCRdb). For the study in its entirety: According to an earlier analysis of around 600 of the donors, about 179 million T cells yielded over 100 million unique TCR beta sequences and approximately 300 Gb of sequence data. An early release covering about 600 HLA-typed donors comprised about 290 gigabases of sequencing data and tens of millions of unique TCR sequences. Among the roughly 370 genotyped donors, about 83% belonged to the genetic ancestry cluster associated with self-reported Caucasian donors. The study was designed to test whether signatures of past pathogen exposure could be identified by cataloging public T cell receptors. The T cell repertoires of some 670 subjects were profiled by immunosequencing and related to cytomegalovirus serostatus. Besides the first cohort of more than 650 subjects, a separate validation cohort made up of over 100 different subjects was used. High-throughput TCR immunosequencing, statistical association of individual TCRs with disease status, and machine learning were combined to predict cytomegalovirus infection status. To study patterns of TCR occurrence, a later analysis re-analyzed previously published TCR beta repertoires from around 700 donors and added high-resolution HLA genotyping. In the later analysis, no new phenotypic data were used to find candidate immune exposures; instead, reliance was placed on TCR beta sequences and their occurrence across donors. To decide whether each TCR beta V gene segment behaved as functional or pseudogenic, an earlier analysis of 587 of the donors relied on high-throughput TCR beta sequencing. Donor age, sex, ethnicity and CMV serostatus were compiled together with the repertoire data. In a later genetic analysis, genome-wide SNP genotypes for about 65% of the roughly 700 donors were used, and that subset was treated as a discovery cohort. All discovery cohort repertoires had been generated using a single sequencing platform. HLA typing included class I and class II loci at four-digit resolution. Typing coverage differed by locus: A, B, C, DRB1 and DQB1 were typed in about 620-640 donors, DQA1 in about 510, DPA1 in some 610, and DPB1 in 400 to 480. About five DR-DQ haplotypes were treated as single units for association and clustering because of strong linkage in the cohort. Among about 360 genotyped donors of the cohort, an average of approximately 230,000 unique TCR beta nucleotide sequences were sequenced per donor, around a sixth of them non-productive.

Paper-wide results and their limitations: A few of the identified cytomegalovirus-associated TCR beta chains were confirmed in vitro to be specific for cytomegalovirus antigens. While some public TCRs were present in many individuals, most TCR sequences turned up only very rarely across donors. A later analysis reported that several top co-occurrence clusters appeared linked to parvovirus B19, influenza, CMV and Epstein-Barr virus. Sequencing depth was assumed to be roughly uniform across donors in the presence/absence analyses, though that assumption may not hold. Seventeen rarely observed V segments, including chromosome 9 orphons, were excluded from the earlier analysis of approximately 500 of the donors because counts were too low. Correlated functional status among segregating V segments might be attributable to linkage disequilibrium, but an unknown experimental factor could not be ruled out. A group of highly shared sequence variants was considered likely to be a technical artifact of the sequencing pipeline. Because the 87-base-pair reads could not distinguish some IMGT-functional V segments, including TRBV6-2 and TRBV6-3, those segments were excluded. According to a later analysis, TCR association rates differed among HLA loci, with DRB1 alleles showing the most associated TCRs and HLA-C alleles showing the fewest. A further reported finding was that TCR beta sequences accurately predicted the HLA-A and HLA-B alleles for most subjects in the first cohort. In a later genetic analysis, fewer N-insertions in productive TCRs were reported among donors in an Asian-associated ancestry cluster than the roughly 700-donor mean. CMV serostatus was the only immune exposure information available for the cohort. A later genetic analysis associated a missense DCLRE1C variant with V-gene and J-gene trimming of TCR beta chains, and an independent cohort replicated the association. Specific HLA alleles were associated with 15,000 to 20,000 TCR beta sequences at a false discovery rate of 0.05 in a later analysis. When HLA alleles, especially DR and DQ, strongly co-occurred, attributing TCR associations to individual alleles was difficult. It was suggested by the authors that the approach could potentially be generalized to other disease states and immunological phenotypes. A later analysis found that most CMV-associated TCR beta chains appeared HLA-restricted, with HLA associations seemingly driven largely by CMV exposure. A later analysis found that HLA-associated TCR beta chains were more clonally expanded and had lower generation probabilities than equally common non-associated chains. In an earlier analysis of several hundred of the donors, most TCR beta V segments were observed in productive rearrangements about 87% or about 30% of the time, broadly matching IMGT annotations. In this cohort, only TCR beta chains were sequenced, and detectable features were limited by the absence of alpha or paired-chain data. The study gave a list of over 150 TCR beta chains associated with cytomegalovirus. The classifier was reported to diagnose cytomegalovirus status with high specificity and sensitivity in both the original and validation cohorts. Because HLA typing was missing for some donors at each locus, association tests included only the typed subset.

CDR1 and CDR2, looked up from the germline V gene, are SGHRS and YFSETQ. The CDR3, from cysteine to phenylalanine, totals 15 residues. Only the CDR3 portion is preserved as DNA: 45 bases, with reading frame beginning at the first base. V lost 4 bases and J lost 3 bases; the stretch between them is 13 bases long. The protocol used for the library was the immunoSEQ multiplex PCR assay. For the multiplex PCR, a mixture combining 60 forward primers for TCR Vbeta segments and 13 reverse primers for TCR Jbeta segments was used. The CDR3 region of rearranged TCR beta genes was amplified from genomic DNA with a multiplex PCR assay. On the Illumina HiSeq System, the amplified TCR beta libraries were sequenced as 87-base-pair reads. The original methods were these. A later analysis tallied 80 million to 95 million unique TCR beta chains across the 650 to 750 repertoires, and approximately 9.9 million of those chains were shared by two or more donors. Raw reads were error-corrected and collapsed into unique sequences with a nearest-neighbor algorithm that merged closely related sequences to remove PCR and sequencing errors. V, D and J gene segments were assigned by aligning CDR3 sequences to IMGT reference sequences. For a sequence to be retained, at least a six-nucleotide match to both a V gene segment and a J gene segment was required. Rearrangements were called productive when the CDR3 lacked stop codons and stayed in frame with V and J; all others were non-productive. Following IMGT convention, CDR3 was defined as the stretch from the second conserved V-encoded cysteine up to the conserved J-encoded phenylalanine. Sequences without an unambiguous match to a single V gene segment were excluded from the earlier analysis of about 640 of the donors. An earlier analysis of 587 of the donors classified V segments as functional when productive rearrangements were above 56.7% and as segregating when the standard deviation between donors was above 5%. A statistical classification framework was built to diagnose cytomegalovirus status from the catalog of TCR beta chain sequences. In a later analysis, V and J genes were assigned by comparing TCR nucleotide sequences against IMGT/GENE-DB human TR gene sequences. Using the TCRdist pipeline, a later analysis assigned CDR3 sequences along with most-parsimonious VDJ recombination scenarios. In a later analysis, each TCR beta chain was defined by its CDR3 amino acid sequence together with its V-gene family, and reads without a unique V-gene family were excluded. As a way to deal with suspected cross-contamination and a sequencing artifact, a later analysis dropped 500 to 700 nucleotide sequences that were highly shared and had low generation probability. In a later analysis, a clonal expansion index was calculated for each public chain from normalized within-repertoire ranks of inferred template counts. In a later analysis, generation probabilities were computed using a VDJ recombination model fitted to out-of-frame rearrangements, and the results were checked against IGoR. A later analysis scored TCR-TCR, TCR-HLA and TCR-CMV co-occurrence with hypergeometric tests, applying a repertoire-size bias correction to TCR pairs. To estimate false discovery rates, a later analysis permuted the HLA or CMV assignments 20 times. In a later analysis, co-occurring TCRs were grouped using DBSCAN, and TCRdist sequence similarity was added for clustering within HLA-allele-positive subsets. For co-occurrence clustering, repertoires with fewer than 30,000 or more than 120,000 public chains were excluded, along with roughly five repertoires with anomalous nucleotide sharing. Imported from immuneACCESS, the table was reduced by TCRdb to in-frame sequences with V and J called. These copies leave out some clones; in studies compared against another copy, an unresolved V gene accounts for under half, and the cause of the remainder is not known. That table furnishes V, J and clone size, whereas the DNA furnished D and trimming. The sample profile shows some 78,000 clones; around 70% of them were found once. The top ten constitute approximately 12% of the sample.

This chain joins TRBV5-1 to TRBJ2-2; the D segment could be TRBD1, given 6 matching bases. Material for sequencing was PBMCs. This clonotype originated in a woman aged 40 to 50 in good health and CMV-seropositive. The DNA sequence is as follows: TGCGCCAGCAGCGCCTCTTCAGGGGACACCGGGGAGCTGTTTTTT. It translates as CASSASSGDTGELFF.